Listed below are T cell receptor beta chains from one sample, sequenced in a study of human T cells and chemical hapten exposure. TCRdb reanalysed the RACE reads using MiXCR and keeps one entry per CDR3 protein. The sample has 100,000 or so distinct CDR3 sequences, 10% seen once; the top ten hold roughly 2.4%. The material was whole blood, obtained in connection with sensitization to the hapten diphenylcyclopropenone (DPC). Receptors were obtained from a man aged 40-49 years with alopecia areata. Some clones in this sample may be carry-over from other donors' samples. Both conserved end residues are part of each CDR3. D genes are given only for firm matches. Clone size, where shown, is once, few, many, or a class for clones that have expanded.

V gene: TRBV29-1
D gene: -
J gene: TRBJ2-1
clone size: few
CDR3 DNA: TGCAGCGTTGGCGGCTGGGAGAGCTCCTACAATGAGCAGTTCTTC
CDR3 protein: CSVGGWESSYNEQFF

V gene: TRBV7-2
D gene: TRBD1
J gene: TRBJ2-7
clone size: -
CDR3 DNA: TGTGCCAGCACCCAGACAGGGCCTTCCTACGAGCAGTACTTC
CDR3 protein: CASTQTGPSYEQYF

V gene: TRBV28
D gene: -
J gene: TRBJ1-2
clone size: -
CDR3 DNA: TGTGCCAGCAGTCGCCGAGGGGGAAACTATGGCTACACCTTC
CDR3 protein: CASSRRGGNYGYTF

V gene: TRBV27
D gene: -
J gene: TRBJ1-6
clone size: few
CDR3 DNA: TGTGCCAGCAGTCCCCCCCGGGGCCATAATTCACCCCTCCACTTT
CDR3 protein: CASSPPRGHNSPLHF

V gene: TRBV28
D gene: -
J gene: TRBJ1-4
clone size: many
CDR3 DNA: TGTGCCAGCAGTCCCGGACAGCTTTTAATGGGGAAACTGTTTTTT
CDR3 protein: CASSPGQLLMGKLFF

V gene: TRBV6-2/TRBV6-3
D gene: TRBD1
J gene: TRBJ1-2
clone size: -
CDR3 DNA: TGTGCCAGCAGTTTACCGGGACAGCTCTATGGCTACACCTTC
CDR3 protein: CASSLPGQLYGYTF

V gene: TRBV6-2/TRBV6-3
D gene: -
J gene: TRBJ2-7
clone size: few
CDR3 DNA: TGTGCCAGCAGTTACCCCTACGAGCAGTACTTC
CDR3 protein: CASSYPYEQYF

V gene: TRBV19
D gene: -
J gene: TRBJ1-2
clone size: few
CDR3 DNA: TGTGCCAGTAGTCCCTCGGGCGGGACCGGCTACACCTTC
CDR3 protein: CASSPSGGTGYTF

V gene: TRBV7-2
D gene: TRBD1
J gene: TRBJ2-5
clone size: few
CDR3 DNA: TGTGCCAGCAGTTCACACCGGGACAGATTCCAAGAGACCCAGTACTTC
CDR3 protein: CASSSHRDRFQETQYF

V gene: TRBV4-3
D gene: TRBD2
J gene: TRBJ2-3
clone size: few
CDR3 DNA: TGCGCCAGCAGCCCACGAGGACTAGCGGGAGATTCTACTAGCACAGATACGCAGTATTTT
CDR3 protein: CASSPRGLAGDSTSTDTQYF

V gene: TRBV5-1
D gene: -
J gene: TRBJ2-3
clone size: many
CDR3 DNA: TGCGCCAGCAGCTTTTATCAGTCTAGCACAGATACGCAGTATTTT
CDR3 protein: CASSFYQSSTDTQYF

V gene: TRBV20-1
D gene: -
J gene: TRBJ2-5
clone size: -
CDR3 DNA: TGCAGTGCTTCCGTGTGGCGAGCGGGCTTCCAAGAGACCCAGTACTTC
CDR3 protein: CSASVWRAGFQETQYF

V gene: TRBV4-3
D gene: -
J gene: TRBJ1-2
clone size: many
CDR3 DNA: TGCGCCAGCAGCCAAGAGGTGAACTATGGCTACACCTTC
CDR3 protein: CASSQEVNYGYTF

V gene: TRBV27
D gene: -
J gene: TRBJ2-5
clone size: -
CDR3 DNA: TGTGCCAGCAGAGGACTCCCCCAAGAGACCCAGTACTTC
CDR3 protein: CASRGLPQETQYF

V gene: TRBV12-3/TRBV12-4
D gene: -
J gene: TRBJ2-3
clone size: -
CDR3 DNA: TGTGCCAGCAGCCCCCGCCCCGGGAACACAGATACGCAGTATTTT
CDR3 protein: CASSPRPGNTDTQYF

V gene: TRBV6-2/TRBV6-3
D gene: -
J gene: TRBJ2-5
clone size: few
CDR3 DNA: TGTGCCAGCAGTTACACTACGCTGGAGACCCAGTACTTC
CDR3 protein: CASSYTTLETQYF

V gene: TRBV2
D gene: -
J gene: TRBJ2-3
clone size: many
CDR3 DNA: TGTGCCAGCAGCATTAAGGGGAGCACAGATACGCAGTATTTT
CDR3 protein: CASSIKGSTDTQYF

V gene: TRBV7-9
D gene: -
J gene: TRBJ1-6
clone size: many
CDR3 DNA: TGTGCCAGCAGCTTAGAGCGGGGATCCTATAATTCACCCCTCCACTTT
CDR3 protein: CASSLERGSYNSPLHF